Following are 27 T cell receptor beta chains from one sample sequenced in a study of T cell responses to AZD1222 COVID-19 vaccine. Assay: immunoSEQ multiplex PCR; the TCRdb copy retains only in-frame clones and omits some. Of some 130,000 clones detected, approximately 90% appear once; the ten largest clones hold 1.5%. Material: peripheral blood, obtained on day 0 of AZD1222 vaccination. These receptor sequences come from an adult in good health.

CDR3 sequence (DNA): TGTGCCAGCAGTCGAGCCGGGACAGGGGTGACTGAAGCTTTCTTT. This sequence encodes CASSRAGTGVTEAFF. This sequence joins TRBV11-2 and TRBJ1-1; 10 nucleotides agree with TRBD1. V gave up 6 bases and J gave up 5 bases; unmatched junction bases: 9. CDR3 length: 15 amino acids. Germline V gene lookup returns CDR1 SGHAT and CDR2 FQNNGV.

CDR3 nucleotide sequence: TGTGCCAGCAGCTTAACGACAGGGATCTATGGCTACACCTTC. This encodes CASSLTTGIYGYTF. The rearrangement links TRBV7-2 to TRBJ1-2, with 7 bases matching TRBD1. The CDR3 has 14 amino acids. Germline CDR1 is SGHTA and CDR2 is FQGNSA. V trimming: 2 bases; J trimming: 4 bases; junction bases outside the gene matches: 4.

The chain joins TRBV9 to TRBJ1-5; weak D call: TRBD1 (5 bases). The CDR3 is 13 residues long. The ends were cut back, 2 bases at V and 5 bases at J, with 8 bases in the middle. Germline V CDR1 and CDR2: SGDLS, YYNGEE. The CDR3 region has the DNA TGTGCCAGCAGCGTGACAGATGATCAGCCCCAGCATTTT. Protein sequence: CASSVTDDQPQHF. The full variable domain, with the rest looked up from reference TRBV9 and TRBJ1-5, is DSGVTQTPKHLITATGQRVTLRCSPRSGDLSVYWYQQSLDQGLQFLIQYYNGEERAKGNILERFSAQQFPDLHSELNLSSLELGDSALYFCASSVTDDQPQHFGDGTRLSIL.

V and J are TRBV19 and TRBJ1-5, with a weak D call TRBD1 (6 bases). Germline values: CDR1 LNHDA, CDR2 SQIVND (reference sequence). Trimming pared 5 bases from V and 5 bases from J, leaving 13 bases between. The CDR3 is 14 residues long. The CDR3 DNA is TGTGCCAGTAGTGCTGGACAGCCGTATCAGCCCCAGCATTTT. Translation gives CASSAGQPYQPQHF.

The chain carries TRBV28 and TRBJ1-2; D is unclear. V was clipped by 3 bases and J by 8 bases, with 10 bases between them. Germline V gives CDR1 MDHEN, CDR2 SYDVKM. CDR3 length: 12 residues. This chain's CDR3 is CASSFPGAGYTF. For the CDR3, the DNA is TGTGCCAGCAGTTTCCCGGGTGCGGGCTACACCTTC.

This clone was observed a handful of times. The rearrangement uses TRBV5-4 and TRBJ2-2; D is possibly TRBD1 or TRBD2 (5 bases each). Per germline, CDR1 SGHNT and CDR2 YYREEE (reference sequence). There are 16 residues in the CDR3. Trimming removed 0 bases at V and 0 bases at J, with 9 bases between. CDR3 sequence: CASSLGGNPNTGELFF. CDR3 in DNA: TGTGCCAGCAGCTTGGGGGGGAATCCGAACACCGGGGAGCTGTTTTTT.

The rearrangement links TRBV6-5 to TRBJ1-3; TRBD1 is a possible D gene (5 bases). Germline V gives CDR1 MNHEY, CDR2 SVGAGI. This CDR3 has 15 residues. The V end was cut by 2 bases, the J end by 4 bases, with 12 bases between. DNA of the CDR3: TGTGCCAGCAGTTACGGAGGGCAGGGCGGAAACACCATATATTTT. Protein sequence: CASSYGGQGGNTIYF.

The CDR3 DNA follows: TGTGCCAGTAGTCAGGAGGGGAATTCACCCCTCCACTTT. Its translation is CASSQEGNSPLHF. V is TRBV19 and J is TRBJ1-6; D may be TRBD1 (5 bases). Germline CDR1 reads LNHDA; CDR2 reads SQIVND (reference sequence). Trimming left V 5 bases short and J 7 bases short, with 9 bases between. This CDR3 spans 13 amino acids.

The rearrangement uses TRBV11-2 and TRBJ2-7, with D possibly called TRBD1 or TRBD2 (5 bases each). V lost 1 base and J 0 bases, leaving 10 bases between the germline ends. The CDR3 loop spans 15 amino acids. Germline V gene sequence: CDR1 SGHAT, CDR2 FQNNGV. In DNA, the CDR3 is TGTGCCAGCAGCTTAGTGGAGAGGGGCTCCTACGAGCAGTACTTC. Translating it yields CASSLVERGSYEQYF.

The V gene is TRBV28, the J gene TRBJ1-2, with a tentative D call TRBD1 (5 bases). The germline V and J ends were trimmed by 6 bases and 6 bases, with 8 bases remaining between them. CDR1 and CDR2 (germline): MDHEN, SYDVKM. The CDR3 loop spans 11 amino acids. The CDR3 DNA follows: TGTGCCAGCAGCCAGGGAGATGGCTACACCTTC. This encodes CASSQGDGYTF.

This clone was seen a single time. The gene calls are TRBV28 and TRBJ2-3; TRBD2 is a possible D gene (6 bases). The V gene lost 5 bases and the J gene lost 4 bases, with 10 bases spanning the gap. Germline assignment: CDR1 MDHEN and CDR2 SYDVKM. The CDR3 extends over 13 amino acids. In DNA form, the CDR3 reads TGTGCCAGCAGTCCGGGGGTATCAGATACGCAGTATTTT. It codes for CASSPGVSDTQYF.

The V gene is TRBV27, the J gene TRBJ1-6; D remains unclear. The V gene lost 5 bases and the J gene lost 0 bases, with 14 bases spanning the gap. The CDR3 covers 17 residues. CDR1 and CDR2 from the germline V gene are MNHEY and SMNVEV (reference sequence). The DNA of the CDR3 is TGTGCCAGCAGTCAGATGGCAGTCAGCTCCTATAATTCACCCCTCCACTTT. As protein: CASSQMAVSSYNSPLHF.

The chain recombines TRBV29-1 with TRBJ2-7; D call uncertain. The CDR3 totals 13 residues. Deletions cut 4 bases from V and 1 base from J, with 11 bases between. Germline loops: CDR1 SQVTM, CDR2 ANQGSEA. This CDR3 is CSVAQEPSYEQYF. The DNA of the CDR3 is TGCAGCGTTGCCCAGGAACCATCCTACGAGCAGTACTTC.

The J gene is TRBJ2-2, the V gene TRBV15; 10 bases are a match to TRBD2. CDR3 size: 13 residues. Germline V gives CDR1 LNHNV, CDR2 YYDKDF (reference sequence). Losses at the gene ends were 8 bases for V and 4 bases for J; bases not matched to a gene: 1. In DNA, the CDR3 is TGTGCCACCCAGCGGGGGGGCACCGGGGAGCTGTTTTTT. Its translation: CATQRGGTGELFF.

The chain uses TRBV7-2 and TRBJ2-3; maybe TRBD2 (5 bases). Trimming took 3 bases from V and 5 from J, leaving 12 bases between them. The CDR3 is 14 amino acids. Germline lookup yields CDR1 SGHTA and CDR2 FQGNSA. In DNA form, the CDR3 reads TGTGCCAGCAGCTTCGTCGACGGGGTAGATACGCAGTATTTT. This translates into CASSFVDGVDTQYF.

V is TRBV28 and J is TRBJ2-7; D perhaps matches TRBD2 (6 bases). Germline V gene lookup returns CDR1 MDHEN and CDR2 SYDVKM. CDR3 size: 13 residues. Between the trimmed V and J ends, which lost 3 bases and 5 bases, there was a span of 11 bases. The CDR3 DNA reads as TGTGCCAGCAGTTTTCCTGGAGGGGACGAGCAGTACTTC. It yields the protein CASSFPGGDEQYF. The complete variable domain, with remaining parts taken from reference TRBV28 and TRBJ2-7, reads DVKVTQSSRYLVKRTGEKVFLECVQDMDHENMFWYRQDPGLGLRLIYFSYDVKMKEKGDIPEGYSVSREKKERFSLILESASTNQTSMYLCASSFPGGDEQYFGPGTRLTVT.

V gene TRBV5-1 combines with J gene TRBJ2-2; D is uncertain. V shed 6 bases and J shed 4 bases, with 16 bases lying between them. The CDR3 has 15 amino acids. Germline V CDR1 and CDR2: SGHRS, YFSETQ. For the CDR3, the DNA is TGCGCCAGCAACCTCCCCGGTGCCCCCACCGGGGAGCTGTTTTTT. The encoded protein is CASNLPGAPTGELFF.

This clone was recorded only once. This chain uses TRBV11-2 with TRBJ1-1; tentatively, D is TRBD1 (6 bases). CDR3 length: 13 amino acids. With 4 bases removed from V and 3 bases from J, the gap between germline ends came to 9 bases. Germline V lookup: CDR1 SGHAT, CDR2 FQNNGV. For the CDR3, the DNA is TGTGCCAGCAGCTATAGGGGGGACACTGAAGCTTTCTTT. Protein sequence: CASSYRGDTEAFF.

The chain uses TRBV28 and TRBJ2-7; the match to TRBD2 covers 9 bases. The J segment lost 0 bases and the V segment lost 3 bases, leaving 3 bases of the junction unmatched. This CDR3 region has 15 residues. CDR1 is MDHEN, CDR2 SYDVKM, per germline. The CDR3 region has the DNA TGTGCCAGCAGTTTGACTAGCGGAGTCTCCTACGAGCAGTACTTC. This translates into CASSLTSGVSYEQYF.

The J gene is TRBJ2-3, the V gene TRBV5-4; the D gene is possibly TRBD2 (6 bases). The CDR3 has 16 residues. With 0 bases removed from V and 1 base from J, the gap between germline ends came to 12 bases. The germline V gene encodes CDR1 SGHNT and CDR2 YYREEE (reference sequence). CDR3 in DNA: TGTGCCAGCAGCTTGGTAGTGGGAGGAGGCACAGATACGCAGTATTTT. Encoded protein: CASSLVVGGGTDTQYF.

The CDR3, as DNA: TGTGCCAGCTCGGCCGGGACAGGGGAGTACAATGAGCAGTTCTTC. This codes for CASSAGTGEYNEQFF. V gene TRBV18 combines with J gene TRBJ2-1; the match to TRBD1 covers 10 bases. Trimming removed 6 bases from V and 4 bases from J; junction bases left unmatched: 6. Germline CDR1 reads KGHSH; CDR2 reads LQKENI. The CDR3 contains 15 residues.

V gene TRBV5-1 combines with J gene TRBJ2-3; the match to TRBD2 covers 10 bases. With 1 base clipped from V and 2 bases from J, the junction kept 7 bases outside the gene matches. Germline V gene lookup returns CDR1 SGHRS and CDR2 YFSETQ. The CDR3 is 17 amino acids. CDR3 in amino acids: CASSLMLAGATTDTQYF. CDR3 in DNA: TGCGCCAGCAGCTTGATGCTAGCGGGGGCGACCACAGATACGCAGTATTTT.

The chain combines TRBV3-1 (or the pseudogene TRBV3-2) with TRBJ2-5; 9 nucleotides match TRBD2. This CDR3 has 19 amino acids. The ends lost 0 bases at V and 5 bases at J; junction bases unmatched: 16. Germline V gene sequence: CDR1 LGHDT, CDR2 YNNKEL (reference sequence). CDR3 protein: CASSQDRRVAGVRSETQYF. The CDR3 DNA sequence: TGTGCCAGCAGCCAAGATAGGAGGGTAGCGGGGGTGCGGTCGGAGACCCAGTACTTC.

This chain connects TRBV9 to TRBJ2-7, with 12 bases aligning to TRBD1. After removal of 3 bases from V and 7 bases from J, the junction contained 5 bases not matched to a gene. The CDR3 is made up of 14 amino acids. Germline lookup yields CDR1 SGDLS and CDR2 YYNGEE. The CDR3 spells CASSGGTGGREQYF. DNA for the CDR3: TGTGCCAGCAGCGGTGGGACAGGGGGCCGAGAGCAGTACTTC.

This CDR3 reads CASSPLDPKTNYEQYF. CDR3 DNA: TGTGCCAGCTCACCACTCGACCCCAAAACCAACTACGAGCAGTACTTC. The chain is built from TRBV18 and TRBJ2-7; D gene unclear. The CDR3 is 16 amino acids. The germline gives CDR1 KGHSH, CDR2 LQKENI. V was cut by 1 base and J by 3 bases, with 16 bases left in between.

V is TRBV3-1 (or the pseudogene TRBV3-2) and J is TRBJ1-1; TRBD1 matches 7 bases. This CDR3 spans 15 amino acids. The J segment lost 4 bases and the V segment lost 1 base, leaving 6 bases of the junction unmatched. The germline V gene encodes CDR1 LGHDT and CDR2 YNNKEL (reference sequence). CDR3 sequence reads: CASSQGVTGITEAFF. The CDR3 DNA sequence: TGTGCCAGCAGCCAAGGGGTGACAGGGATCACTGAAGCTTTCTTT.

J is TRBJ1-5 and V is TRBV7-8; 8 nucleotides line up with TRBD1. This CDR3 is built from 16 residues. The V segment lost 5 bases and the J segment 3 bases; nucleotides outside the gene matches: 9. Germline assignment: CDR1 SGHVS and CDR2 FQNEAQ. CDR3 coding DNA: TGTGCCAGCAGCCCATCCGGACAGGGATACAATCAGCCCCAGCATTTT. Translated: CASSPSGQGYNQPQHF.